A single sample is the source of the 6 T cell receptor beta chains below, sequenced in a study of CD8 T cells in ankylosing spondylitis. TCRdb reprocessed the 5' RACE reads with MiXCR, giving one entry per CDR3 protein. Among 40,000 or so distinct CDR3 sequences listed, 2.5% to 3.5% were seen once. What was sequenced was blood, either unsorted or a sorted T cell fraction (not recorded which). The receptors shown here come from a male donor with ankylosing spondylitis or in good health (not recorded which).

As regards this clonotype: The junction does not match germline at one end; this may be a read error. This chain joins TRBV9 and TRBJ2-1; the D gene is possibly TRBD2 (5 bases). This CDR3 is built from 14 residues. Germline CDR1 is SGDLS and CDR2 is YYNGEE. Here the CDR3 reads CASGVRAPGNEQFF. The DNA of the CDR3 is TGTGCCAGCGGCGTGAGGGCCCCGGGTAATGAGCAGTTCTTC.

This clonotype was counted at least ten times. The rearrangement uses TRBV9 and TRBJ2-3; 7 positions agree with TRBD2. CDR1 is SGDLS, CDR2 YYNGEE, per germline. The CDR3 is 18 residues long. After removal of 0 bases from V and 0 bases from J, the junction contained 10 bases not matched to a gene. The CDR3 reads CASSVAPGRGSSTDTQYF. CDR3 bases: TGTGCCAGCAGCGTAGCACCCGGGCGGGGGAGTAGCACAGATACGCAGTATTTT.

This clonotype was seen at least ten times. The rearrangement uses TRBV9 and TRBJ1-4, with 7 bases aligning to TRBD1. Trimming removed 4 bases from V and 7 bases from J; junction bases left unmatched: 7. The CDR3 loop spans 14 amino acids. CDR1 and CDR2 from the germline V gene are SGDLS and YYNGEE. The CDR3 spells CASSLTGTAEKLFF. The CDR3 DNA sequence: TGTGCCAGCAGCTTAACCGGGACAGCTGAAAAACTGTTTTTT. Drawing the rest from reference TRBV9 and TRBJ1-4, the complete variable domain is DSGVTQTPKHLITATGQRVTLRCSPRSGDLSVYWYQQSLDQGLQFLIQYYNGEERAKGNILERFSAQQFPDLHSELNLSSLELGDSALYFCASSLTGTAEKLFFGSGTQLSVL.

This clonotype was counted a few times. The chain is built from TRBV9 and TRBJ2-5; 8 bases match TRBD2. CDR3 size: 18 residues. Germline trimming cut 0 bases from V and 6 bases from J; bases unmatched to any gene: 16. Germline CDR1 reads SGDLS; CDR2 reads YYNGEE. DNA of the CDR3: TGTGCCAGCAGCGTAGAGGGGGTGAGCGGGGGCTCGGGACAGACCCAGTACTTC. This translates into CASSVEGVSGGSGQTQYF.

This clonotype showed up many times. The V and J genes are TRBV9 and TRBJ2-6; D is perhaps TRBD2 (7 bases). The ends were cut back, 0 bases at V and 3 bases at J, with 16 bases in the middle. Germline V CDR1 and CDR2: SGDLS, YYNGEE. The CDR3 loop spans 18 amino acids. CDR3: CASSVATAGDYGANVLTF. The CDR3 DNA sequence: TGTGCCAGCAGCGTAGCTACCGCAGGGGACTATGGGGCCAACGTCCTGACTTTC.

This clonotype was seen at least ten times. The V and J genes are TRBV9 and TRBJ2-2; D is unclear. Trimming removed 3 bases from V and 4 bases from J, with 13 bases in between. The germline gives CDR1 SGDLS, CDR2 YYNGEE. CDR3 length: 15 amino acids. The CDR3 here is CASSAGPSATGELFF. In DNA form, the CDR3 reads TGTGCCAGCAGCGCGGGCCCGTCGGCCACCGGGGAGCTGTTTTTT.